The sample holds many counts of the clone carrying this TCR beta chain. Its antigen is not identified. The data derive from a study of response to subunit inactivated influenza vaccine. Study-wide findings and caveats: The authors offered the suggestion that each seasonal influenza vaccination recruits few new T cells.

V was shortened by 0 bases and J by 3 bases, with 5 bases between the two germline ends. The germline V gene encodes CDR1 SGHKS and CDR2 YYEKEE (reference sequence). The length of the CDR3 is 13 residues. MiXCR, applied by TCRdb to the RT-PCR reads, yields one record per CDR3 protein. This table has approximately 500,000 distinct CDR3 sequences, 14% appearing once. This chain joins TRBV5-5 and TRBJ2-3; D call uncertain. This receptor was taken from a man aged 50 or older who received an inactivated influenza vaccine. Sequencing used PBMCs from blood, obtained 12 days after vaccination. CDR3 DNA: TGTGCCAGCAGCTTGGAAGGGACAGATACGCAGTATTTT. Translation: CASSLEGTDTQYF.